One and the same sample provided the 30 T cell receptor gamma chains below, sequenced in a study of Vδ1+ human thymocytes. Broader study findings: Thymic TRG and TRD repertoires appeared highly polyclonal, with Gaussian CDR3 length distributions.

RNA was extracted from the cells and then reverse transcribed. CDR3 amplicons came from multiplex PCR with pooled V-gene forward and constant-region reverse primers. TCRdb re-called clones from the multiplex PCR reads using CATT. The sample has about 22,000 gamma-chain clones; roughly an eighth are singletons. The antigens for these receptors are not known. Sequencing used Vdelta1+ gamma-delta thymocytes from the thymus. Subset described: FACS-sorted CD3+ TCRalphabeta- TCRVdelta1+ TCRVdelta2- thymocytes. These receptors were collected from a child under two years old who had congenital heart surgery.

This clone showed up just a few times. The rearrangement joins TRGV9 to TRGJ1 or TRGJ2. The CDR3 extends over 14 amino acids. Per the germline V gene, CDR1 is GITISATS and CDR2 is ISYDGTV (reference sequence). V dropped 5 bases and J dropped 2; count of bases not matched to a gene: 9. In DNA, the CDR3 is TGTGCCTTGTGGGCTTCAGGGGATTATTATAAGAAACTCTTT. Its translation is CALWASGDYYKKLF.

This clone was seen more than once but under ten times. The same CDR3 can be traced to other DNA sequences in this sample. This sequence joins TRGV4 and TRGJ1 or TRGJ2. With V trimmed by 6 bases and J by 2 bases, 7 bases remained unmatched. Germline V lookup: CDR1 EGSTGY, CDR2 YDSYTSSV. This CDR3 spans 13 amino acids. CDR3 sequence: CATWNHYYYKKLF. CDR3 in DNA: TGTGCCACCTGGAATCATTATTATTATAAGAAACTCTTT.

This clone was detected only a few times. This chain joins TRGV2 and TRGJ1 or TRGJ2. CDR3 length: 15 residues. CDR1 is EGSNGY and CDR2 is YDSYNSKV in the germline V gene. V lost 2 bases and J lost 3; bases outside the gene matches: 10. The CDR3 DNA sequence: TGTGCCACCTGGGACGTCCAGGCTGGTTATTATAAGAAACTCTTT. Protein: CATWDVQAGYYKKLF.

The rearrangement uses TRGV3 and TRGJ1 or TRGJ2. Germline trimming cut 3 bases from V and 10 bases from J; bases unmatched to any gene: 6. This CDR3 contains 11 residues. CDR1 and CDR2 (germline): VTNTFY, YDVSTARD (reference sequence). CDR3 amino acids: CATWDGRKKLF. CDR3 in DNA: TGTGCCACCTGGGACGGTAGAAAGAAACTCTTT.

The chain recombines TRGV5 with TRGJ1 or TRGJ2. The J segment lost 0 bases and the V segment lost 0 bases, leaving 5 bases of the junction unmatched. The length of the CDR3 is 15 residues. Germline-derived CDR1 and CDR2 are VINAFY and YDVSNSKD. The CDR3 DNA follows: TGTGCCACCTGGGACAGGCCTCCGAATTATTATAAGAAACTCTTT. Amino acid sequence: CATWDRPPNYYKKLF.

This clone was counted a few times. The rearrangement links TRGV9 to TRGJ1 or TRGJ2. J gave up 8 bases and V 3 bases, and 13 bases lay outside the gene matches. The CDR3 has 14 amino acids. Germline V gene sequence: CDR1 GITISATS, CDR2 ISYDGTV (reference sequence). The CDR3 spells CALWETPFGDKKLF. The CDR3 DNA sequence: TGTGCCTTGTGGGAGACCCCGTTTGGGGATAAGAAACTCTTT.

The chain couples TRGV8 to TRGJP2. The J segment lost 1 base and the V segment lost 0 bases, leaving 11 bases of the junction unmatched. Germline loops: CDR1 VENAVY, CDR2 YDSYNSRV. This CDR3 contains 18 residues. The CDR3 DNA reads as TGTGCCACCTGGGATAGGTTCGAGCGCCCTAGTAGTGATTGGATCAAGACGTTT. Translated, it gives CATWDRFERPSSDWIKTF.

V gene TRGV9 combines with J gene TRGJ1 or TRGJ2. This CDR3 contains 14 residues. Germline V gene sequence: CDR1 GITISATS, CDR2 ISYDGTV (reference sequence). V lost 3 bases and J lost 3; bases outside the gene matches: 8. Here the CDR3 DNA reads TGTGCCTTGTGGGAGACCTCTCCTTATTATAAGAAACTCTTT. This sequence encodes CALWETSPYYKKLF.

The chain uses TRGV4 and TRGJ1 or TRGJ2. After removal of 6 bases from V and 12 bases from J, the junction contained 11 bases not matched to a gene. The germline gives CDR1 EGSTGY, CDR2 YDSYTSSV. The CDR3 is 11 residues long. The CDR3 sequence: CATWNGEGKLF. The CDR3 bases are TGTGCCACCTGGAACGGGGAGGGGAAACTCTTT.

V gene TRGV9 combines with J gene TRGJ1 or TRGJ2. This CDR3 region has 10 residues. The junction had 7 bases not matched to a gene; V was cut back by 5 bases and J by 12 bases. Germline V CDR1 and CDR2: GITISATS, ISYDGTV (reference sequence). The CDR3 region is CALWVGRKLF. CDR3 DNA: TGTGCCTTGTGGGTGGGAAGGAAACTCTTT.

In this sample, this clone turned up a few times. V and J are TRGV3 and TRGJ1 or TRGJ2. The CDR3 sequence is 14 residues long. J gave up 1 base and V 6 bases, and 9 bases lay outside the gene matches. CDR1 is VTNTFY and CDR2 is YDVSTARD in the germline V gene (reference sequence). The CDR3 region has the DNA TGTGCCACCTGGTCCCTAGGAAATTATTATAAGAAACTCTTT. This codes for CATWSLGNYYKKLF.

This clone was picked up a small number of times. This chain uses TRGV3 with TRGJ1 or TRGJ2. There are 12 residues in the CDR3. With V trimmed by 0 bases and J by 7 bases, 3 bases remained unmatched. The germline gives CDR1 VTNTFY, CDR2 YDVSTARD (reference sequence). The CDR3 protein is CATWDRNYKKLF. In nucleotides, the CDR3 is TGTGCCACCTGGGACAGGAACTATAAGAAACTCTTT.

This clone was seen only a few times. This sequence joins TRGV5 and TRGJ1 or TRGJ2. V trimming: 0 bases; J trimming: 3 bases; junction bases outside the gene matches: 8. The CDR3 is 15 amino acids. CDR1 and CDR2 from the germline V gene are VINAFY and YDVSNSKD. The CDR3 sequence: CATWDRQGCYYKKLF. In nucleotides, the CDR3 is TGTGCCACCTGGGACAGGCAAGGTTGTTATTATAAGAAACTCTTT.

V and J are TRGV8 and TRGJP1. Germline-derived CDR1 and CDR2 are VENAVY and YDSYNSRV. The CDR3 length is 13 residues. The junction had 5 bases not matched to a gene; V was cut back by 1 base and J by 9 bases. This CDR3 reads CATWDSPCWFKIF. As DNA, the CDR3 is TGTGCCACCTGGGATAGCCCATGTTGGTTCAAGATATTT.

This clone was counted only a few times. A read error is possible here, since a much larger clone lies one base away. This rearrangement joins TRGV8 to TRGJ1 or TRGJ2. This CDR3 contains 12 residues. V shed 4 bases, J shed 3 bases, and the junction held 3 bases outside the gene matches. The germline CDR1 and CDR2 sequences are VENAVY and YDSYNSRV. In DNA form, the CDR3 reads TGTGCCACCTGGGAGATTTATTATAAGAAACTCTTT. Translating it yields CATWEIYYKKLF.

In this sample, this clone turned up a few times. Possible read error: a much larger clone is one base away. Different DNA sequences within this sample yield the same CDR3. This chain joins TRGV9 and TRGJP. The CDR3 is 16 residues long. Per the germline V gene, CDR1 is GITISATS and CDR2 is ISYDGTV (reference sequence). With V trimmed by 3 bases and J by 3 bases, 2 bases remained unmatched. The CDR3 nucleotides are TGTGCCTTGTGGGAGCTGCAAGAGTTGGGCAAAAAAATCAAGGTATTT. This gives the protein CALWELQELGKKIKVF.

The chain has TRGV9 and TRGJ1 or TRGJ2. Germline CDR1 and CDR2: GITISATS and ISYDGTV (reference sequence). The V segment lost 4 bases and the J segment 10 bases; nucleotides outside the gene matches: 10. The CDR3 has 12 amino acids. For the CDR3, the DNA is TGTGCCTTGTGGGAAAGAGAAGTGAAGAAACTCTTT. Amino acids: CALWEREVKKLF.

A note on this clone: Additional DNA sequences in this sample encode the identical CDR3. V is TRGV9 and J is TRGJP. The CDR3 runs 15 residues. The trim removed 1 base at V and 6 bases at J, leaving 0 bases unmatched. The V gene's germline CDR1 is GITISATS and CDR2 ISYDGTV (reference sequence). The CDR3 DNA follows: TGTGCCTTGTGGGAGGTAGAGTTGGGCAAAAAAATCAAGGTATTT. Its translation is CALWEVELGKKIKVF.

This clone rates as medium-sized. This same CDR3 is encoded by further DNA sequences in the sample. The chain links TRGV8 to TRGJ1 or TRGJ2. The germline gives CDR1 VENAVY, CDR2 YDSYNSRV. V gave up 3 bases and J gave up 7 bases; unmatched junction bases: 3. CDR3 length equals 11 residues. Here the CDR3 DNA reads TGTGCCACCTGGGATCGATATAAGAAACTCTTT. Residues: CATWDRYKKLF.

The table lists this clone with a few counts. This chain uses TRGV3 with TRGJ1 or TRGJ2. V lost 0 bases to trimming and J lost 11 bases; unmatched junction nucleotides: 7. Germline V lookup: CDR1 VTNTFY, CDR2 YDVSTARD (reference sequence). The CDR3 is made up of 12 amino acids. The CDR3 coding sequence is TGTGCCACCTGGGACAGGCGGTGGGAGAAACTCTTT. Its translation: CATWDRRWEKLF.

V and J are TRGV9 and TRGJ1 or TRGJ2. Germline-derived CDR1 and CDR2 are GITISATS and ISYDGTV (reference sequence). The J segment lost 2 bases and the V segment lost 0 bases, leaving 4 bases of the junction unmatched. The CDR3 totals 14 residues. Here the CDR3 DNA reads TGTGCCTTGTGGGAGGTGACCTATTATTATAAGAAACTCTTT. Translation gives CALWEVTYYYKKLF.

This rearrangement joins TRGV2 to TRGJ1 or TRGJ2. Germline lookup yields CDR1 EGSNGY and CDR2 YDSYNSKV. The CDR3 loop spans 15 amino acids. Trimming at V came to 0 bases and at J to 0 bases, leaving 5 bases not matched to a gene. The CDR3 DNA reads as TGTGCCACCTGGGACGGGTCGACGAATTATTATAAGAAACTCTTT. It encodes CATWDGSTNYYKKLF.

The rearrangement joins TRGV4 to TRGJ1 or TRGJ2. CDR3 length equals 12 residues. Trimming took 6 bases from V and 4 from J; bases not matched to a gene: 6. Germline V gives CDR1 EGSTGY, CDR2 YDSYTSSV. The CDR3 loop reads CATWTTYYKKLF. The CDR3 DNA reads TGTGCCACCTGGACTACATATTATAAGAAACTCTTT.

Of note for this clone: At one end the junction does not follow the germline gene, possibly because of a read error. V is TRGV4 and J is TRGJ1 or TRGJ2. CDR3 length equals 15 residues. Per germline, CDR1 EGSTGY and CDR2 YDSYTSSV. CDR3 protein: CATWNGTENYYKKLF. In nucleotides, the CDR3 is TGTGCCACCTGGAATGGAACCGAAAATTATTATAAGAAACTCTTT.

In this sample, this clone turned up a few times. This chain uses TRGV2 with TRGJ1 or TRGJ2. Germline CDR1 reads EGSNGY; CDR2 reads YDSYNSKV. V trimming: 5 bases; J trimming: 5 bases; junction bases outside the gene matches: 6. The CDR3 covers 12 residues. The CDR3 loop is CATWVGNYKKLF. The CDR3 DNA reads as TGTGCCACCTGGGTAGGGAATTATAAGAAACTCTTT.

This clone appeared a few times. The chain couples TRGV9 to TRGJ1 or TRGJ2. The ends lost 0 bases at V and 10 bases at J; junction bases unmatched: 9. This CDR3 comprises 13 residues. Germline CDR1 is GITISATS and CDR2 is ISYDGTV (reference sequence). CDR3 loop: CALWEVAPGKKLF. The CDR3, as DNA: TGTGCCTTGTGGGAGGTGGCCCCCGGGAAGAAACTCTTT.

This clone showed up just a few times. The rearrangement joins TRGV9 to TRGJ1 or TRGJ2. V trimming: 1 base; J trimming: 4 bases; junction bases outside the gene matches: 7. Germline-derived CDR1 and CDR2 are GITISATS and ISYDGTV (reference sequence). The CDR3 covers 14 residues. CDR3 DNA sequence: TGTGCCTTGTGGGAGGTCCTCACCTATTATAAGAAACTCTTT. Its protein product is CALWEVLTYYKKLF.

The chain carries TRGV4 and TRGJ1 or TRGJ2. V shed 2 bases and J 5 bases; nucleotides not matched to a gene: 3. The CDR3 spans 12 residues. The germline V gene has CDR1 EGSTGY and CDR2 YDSYTSSV. CDR3 amino acids: CATWDDHYKKLF. For the CDR3, the DNA is TGTGCCACCTGGGATGACCATTATAAGAAACTCTTT.

This clone was picked up a small number of times. This chain connects TRGV5 to TRGJ1 or TRGJ2. Germline assignment: CDR1 VINAFY and CDR2 YDVSNSKD. V trimming: 2 bases; J trimming: 0 bases; junction bases outside the gene matches: 7. The CDR3 has 15 amino acids. CDR3 region: CATWDNRSNYYKKLF. The CDR3 DNA reads as TGTGCCACCTGGGACAACCGATCGAATTATTATAAGAAACTCTTT.

This clone has more than one count but fewer than ten. The chain couples TRGV2 to TRGJ1 or TRGJ2. The V segment lost 0 bases and the J segment 4 bases; nucleotides outside the gene matches: 9. There are 15 residues in the CDR3. Per germline, CDR1 EGSNGY and CDR2 YDSYNSKV. In DNA, the CDR3 is TGTGCCACCTGGGACGGGCCGGGGACATATTATAAGAAACTCTTT. Protein product: CATWDGPGTYYKKLF.